This entry describes one T cell receptor (beta chain). This entry belongs to a study of cytomegalovirus exposure and HLA in healthy donors. Germline V lookup: CDR1 GTSNPN, CDR2 SVGIG (reference sequence). The CDR3 extends over 13 amino acids. Trimming cost V 8 bases and J 2 bases; bases outside gene matches: 6. The PCR ran on 60 Vbeta and 13 Jbeta primers. Original handling: Later, 65 million to 90 million unique TCR beta chains were counted in an analysis, and some 10 million of them were shared. The table came from immunoSEQ multiplex PCR; TCRdb's copy has only in-frame clones and leaves some out. V, J and clone size derive from that table, while D and trimming were established from the DNA sequence. The listing contains around 140,000 clones. Whereas donors were nominally healthy upon sampling, unrecorded immune exposures were probable.

This TCR was sampled from a male donor in good health and CMV-seronegative. Sequencing input: PBMCs. The rearrangement joins TRBV30 to TRBJ2-5; 9 positions agree with TRBD2. CDR3 DNA: TGTGCCCATAGCGGGGGTAGGCAAGAGACCCAGTACTTC. It codes for CAHSGGRQETQYF.